The 15 T cell receptor beta chains presented below share a single source sample, sequenced in a study of blood T cell repertoires in COVID-19. Repertoires were generated with immunoSEQ multiplex PCR, while TCRdb's copy carries only in-frame clones and drops some. The profile covers 120,000 to 150,000 clones, with 70% to 90% appearing a single time and more than 1% taken by the ten largest. The source material was PBMCs or T cells enriched from blood (not recorded which). These receptors came from a young woman with acute COVID-19.

The chain is built from TRBV6-4 and TRBJ1-3; 10 nucleotides align to TRBD1. V was pared by 5 bases and J by 8 bases, with 9 bases of the junction left unmatched. CDR3 length: 15 residues. Germline CDR1 and CDR2: MRHNA and SNTAGT. Here the CDR3 reads CASSTSTGGSDTIYF. For the CDR3, the DNA is TGTGCCAGCAGTACCTCGACAGGGGGCTCAGACACCATATATTTT.

The gene calls are TRBV5-6 and TRBJ2-1; 10 bases are a match to TRBD2. Looked up from germline, CDR1 is SGHDT and CDR2 is YYEEEE. With V trimmed by 0 bases and J by 6 bases, 0 bases remained unmatched. This CDR3 has 14 residues. The CDR3 reads CASSLGLAGNEQFF. The CDR3 DNA reads TGTGCCAGCAGCTTGGGACTAGCGGGCAATGAGCAGTTCTTC.

This clone has a single count. This chain joins TRBV6-1 and TRBJ2-7, with D tentatively TRBD1 (5 bases). Trimming pared 2 bases from V and 2 bases from J, leaving 7 bases between. The CDR3 spans 13 residues. Germline CDR1 MNHNS, CDR2 SASEGT. CDR3 in DNA: TGTGCCAGCAGTGAACTGGACACCTACGAGCAGTACTTC. Translation gives CASSELDTYEQYF.

The genes are TRBV30 and TRBJ2-5, with D perhaps matching TRBD1 (6 bases). Germline V gene sequence: CDR1 GTSNPN, CDR2 SVGIG (reference sequence). The CDR3 is made up of 14 amino acids. Trimming took off 3 bases at V and 7 bases at J, with 18 bases between the two ends. The CDR3 region is CAWSRDILSGTQYF. CDR3 sequence (DNA): TGTGCCTGGAGCCGGGACATACTAAGCGGGACCCAGTACTTC. The entire variable domain, with the rest obtained from reference TRBV30 and TRBJ2-5, is as follows: SQTIHQWPATLVQPVGSPLSLECTVEGTSNPNLYWYRQAAGRGLQLLFYSVGIGQISSEVPQNLSASRPQDRQFILSSKKLLLSDSGFYLCAWSRDILSGTQYFGPGTRLLVL.

The genes are TRBV19 and TRBJ2-1; D may be TRBD1 (5 bases). This CDR3 comprises 14 residues. Germline CDR1 and CDR2: LNHDA and SQIVND (reference sequence). The germline V and J ends were trimmed by 5 bases and 7 bases, with 15 bases remaining between them. In DNA form, the CDR3 reads TGTGCCAGTAGTGTCCCAGGGCGGCGAAATGAGCAGTTCTTC. The encoded protein is CASSVPGRRNEQFF. The full variable domain, completed using reference TRBV19 and TRBJ2-1, is DGGITQSPKYLFRKEGQNVTLSCEQNLNHDAMYWYRQDPGQGLRLIYYSQIVNDFQKGDIAEGYSVSREKKESFPLTVTSAQKNPTAFYLCASSVPGRRNEQFFGPGTRLTVL.

V is TRBV25-1 and J is TRBJ2-2; D gene uncertain. The CDR3 consists of 15 residues. The germline V and J ends were trimmed by 3 bases and 3 bases, with 11 bases remaining between them. From germline, CDR1 is MGHDK and CDR2 SYGVNS. CDR3 region: CASSDETLYTGELFF. The CDR3 nucleotides read TGTGCCAGCAGTGACGAAACACTATACACCGGGGAGCTGTTTTTT.

The CDR3 sequence: CASSERADTQYF. Here the CDR3 DNA reads TGTGCCAGCAGTGAACGAGCAGATACGCAGTATTTT. The chain links TRBV2 to TRBJ2-3; no clear D gene. V lost 2 bases and J 4 bases, leaving 4 bases between the germline ends. The CDR3 totals 12 residues. Germline lookup yields CDR1 SNHLY and CDR2 FYNNEI.

V and J are TRBV29-1 and TRBJ2-1; TRBD1 matches 11 bases. CDR1 and CDR2 from the germline V gene are SQVTM and ANQGSEA. The ends lost 6 bases at V and 5 bases at J; junction bases unmatched: 15. CDR3 size: 17 residues. CDR3 in amino acids: CSVPGQGVHRPHNEQFF. CDR3 DNA sequence: TGCAGCGTACCGGGACAGGGGGTTCATCGACCCCACAATGAGCAGTTCTTC.

V and J are TRBV19 and TRBJ2-2; 9 bases are a match to TRBD1. Germline CDR1 LNHDA, CDR2 SQIVND (reference sequence). CDR3 length: 15 residues. V was clipped by 7 bases and J by 3 bases; unmatched bases: 6. CDR3 nucleotides: TGTGCCAGTACTATGGACAGGGGCGACACCGGGGAGCTGTTTTTT. Amino acid sequence: CASTMDRGDTGELFF.

This rearrangement joins TRBV27 to TRBJ1-2, with D possibly TRBD1 on 6 matching bases. Trimming took 3 bases from V and 6 from J, leaving 14 bases between them. This CDR3 is 14 amino acids long. In germline, CDR1 is MNHEY, CDR2 SMNVEV (reference sequence). CDR3 protein: CASSFRETGDGYTF. DNA for the CDR3: TGTGCCAGCAGTTTTAGAGAGACAGGAGATGGCTACACCTTC.

This clone showed up just once. This rearrangement joins TRBV4-3 to TRBJ1-1, with D perhaps matching TRBD1 (6 bases). Per the germline V gene, CDR1 is LGHNA and CDR2 is YSLEER. Trimming pared 4 bases from V and 1 base from J, leaving 13 bases between. The CDR3 is 15 residues long. This chain's CDR3 is CASSPQWTENTEAFF. CDR3 sequence (DNA): TGCGCCAGCAGCCCTCAGTGGACAGAGAACACTGAAGCTTTCTTT.

The chain combines TRBV6-5 with TRBJ1-6, with TRBD1 matching over 7 bases. Trimming took 1 base from V and 6 from J; bases not matched to a gene: 6. Germline V gives CDR1 MNHEY, CDR2 SVGAGI. This CDR3 spans 16 amino acids. The CDR3 sequence is CASSYLRGRVNSPLHF. CDR3 nucleotides: TGTGCCAGCAGTTACTTGAGGGGGCGCGTTAATTCACCCCTCCACTTT.

This clone was counted once. The rearrangement joins TRBV19 to TRBJ1-3; possible D gene TRBD1, 5 bases. The V end lost 5 bases, the J end lost 0 bases, and 11 bases lay between the germline ends. CDR3 size: 15 residues. CDR1 and CDR2 from the germline V gene are LNHDA and SQIVND (reference sequence). As DNA, the CDR3 is TGTGCCAGTAGTGTCGACAGTAGCTCTGGAAACACCATATATTTT. Translation: CASSVDSSSGNTIYF.

J is TRBJ1-5 and V is TRBV5-8, with D unresolved. The germline V gene has CDR1 SGHTS and CDR2 YDEGEE. CDR3 length equals 15 residues. V was clipped by 3 bases and J by 9 bases, with 19 bases between them. The CDR3 here is CASSSEGQVGGPQHF. The CDR3 bases are TGTGCCAGCAGCTCGGAGGGCCAGGTTGGTGGGCCCCAGCATTTT.

This chain uses TRBV10-3 with TRBJ2-7, with 12 positions matching TRBD2. With V trimmed by 2 bases and J by 0 bases, 2 bases remained unmatched. The CDR3 extends over 16 amino acids. The germline CDR1 and CDR2 sequences are ENHRY and SYGVKD. The CDR3: CAISEPTSGSSYEQYF. CDR3 nucleotides: TGTGCCATCAGTGAGCCGACTAGCGGGAGCTCCTACGAGCAGTACTTC.